What follows are 17 T cell receptor beta chains derived from one specimen sequenced in a study of CD8 T cells in Susac syndrome. Reverse transcription of about 0.45 to 1 ug RNA was carried out with random hexamers. MiXCR, run by TCRdb on the immunoSEQ multiplex PCR reads, gives a single entry per CDR3 protein. The profile shows over 150,000 distinct CDR3 sequences, roughly 95% of them singletons. Sequencing was done on a sample of CD4+ T cells from PBMCs. The receptors originated from a human donor with Susac syndrome.

This chain connects TRBV18 to TRBJ2-3, with D maybe TRBD2 (6 bases). The CDR3 runs 14 residues. V lost 6 bases, J lost 6 bases, and 16 bases lay in between. Germline V gives CDR1 KGHSH, CDR2 LQKENI. The CDR3 sequence: CASSRGTPKDTQYF. As DNA, the CDR3 is TGTGCCAGCTCCCGCGGGACTCCGAAGGATACGCAGTATTTT.

The V call is TRBV29-1, the J call TRBJ2-2, with 10 nucleotides matching TRBD2. CDR1 is SQVTM, CDR2 ANQGSEA, per germline. The CDR3 spans 15 residues. Trimming at V came to 7 bases and at J to 3 bases, leaving 8 bases not matched to a gene. CDR3 region: CSASSGSTDTGELFF. Written as DNA, the CDR3 is TGCAGCGCCTCTAGCGGGAGTACCGACACCGGGGAGCTGTTTTTT.

J is TRBJ1-6 and V is TRBV4-3; a possible D gene is TRBD1 (5 bases). Trimming stripped 0 bases from V and 9 bases from J, with 15 bases between. Germline V gene lookup returns CDR1 LGHNA and CDR2 YSLEER. There are 16 residues in the CDR3. In DNA form, the CDR3 reads TGCGCCAGCAGCCAAGAGGGGGGGGACGCTAGTTCACCCCTCCACTTT. Protein sequence: CASSQEGGDASSPLHF.

This rearrangement joins TRBV9 to TRBJ2-6; no clear D. Germline CDR1 and CDR2: SGDLS and YYNGEE. Trimming took off 0 bases at V and 0 bases at J, with 4 bases between the two ends. The CDR3 sequence is 15 residues long. The CDR3 is CASSVDGSGANVLTF. In nucleotides, the CDR3 is TGTGCCAGCAGCGTAGACGGCTCTGGGGCCAACGTCCTGACTTTC.

This rearrangement joins TRBV30 to TRBJ1-4, with D possibly TRBD1 on 6 matching bases. The CDR3 length is 12 residues. The germline gives CDR1 GTSNPN, CDR2 SVGIG (reference sequence). The V and J ends lost 8 bases and 8 bases respectively, with 15 bases between them. Here the CDR3 DNA reads TGTGCCCGAGGGGGGGCAGAGGAAAAACTGTTTTTT. This encodes CARGGAEEKLFF. Looking up the rest from reference TRBV30 and TRBJ1-4 gives the full variable domain: SQTIHQWPATLVQPVGSPLSLECTVEGTSNPNLYWYRQAAGRGLQLLFYSVGIGQISSEVPQNLSASRPQDRQFILSSKKLLLSDSGFYLCARGGAEEKLFFGSGTQLSVL.

The chain couples TRBV29-1 to TRBJ2-3; 8 bases are a match to TRBD2. This CDR3 spans 13 amino acids. Germline V gene lookup returns CDR1 SQVTM and CDR2 ANQGSEA. Germline trimming cut 6 bases from V and 4 bases from J; bases unmatched to any gene: 6. The CDR3 sequence: CSVGRARPDTQYF. The CDR3 nucleotides are TGCAGCGTCGGGAGGGCCCGTCCAGATACGCAGTATTTT.

The chain combines TRBV5-1 with TRBJ2-5, with TRBD2 matching 8 bases. Per the germline V gene, CDR1 is SGHRS and CDR2 is YFSETQ. V was clipped by 10 bases and J by 1 base; unmatched bases: 9. The CDR3 runs to 14 residues. For the CDR3, the DNA is TGCGCCTCCAGCGGAGCGGGAGTCCAAGAGACCCAGTACTTC. Its translation: CASSGAGVQETQYF.

The V and J genes are TRBV4-2 and TRBJ2-3; tentative D call: TRBD2 (5 bases). The V and J ends lost 0 bases and 4 bases respectively, with 8 bases between them. This CDR3 spans 14 amino acids. Germline lookup yields CDR1 LGHNA and CDR2 YNFKEQ. The CDR3 sequence is CASSQDTSSDTQYF. In DNA form, the CDR3 reads TGTGCCAGCAGCCAAGATACTAGTTCAGATACGCAGTATTTT.

Here the CDR3 DNA reads TGTGCCAGCAGCCCAGCCTTCAATTCACCCCTCCACTTT. Encoded protein: CASSPAFNSPLHF. The rearrangement joins TRBV3-1 to TRBJ1-6; D call uncertain. CDR3 length equals 13 residues. The V gene's germline CDR1 is LGHDT and CDR2 YNNKEL (reference sequence). Trimming took off 4 bases at V and 7 bases at J, with 8 bases between the two ends.

The chain recombines TRBV20-1 with TRBJ2-7, with a possible D match to TRBD2 (5 bases). This CDR3 is built from 14 residues. Per the germline V gene, CDR1 is DFQATT and CDR2 is SNEGSKA (reference sequence). V was clipped by 8 bases and J by 2 bases, with 19 bases between them. CDR3 DNA sequence: TGCAGTAGGTATCTGAGGACTCATACCTACGAGCAGTACTTC. Its protein product is CSRYLRTHTYEQYF.

The chain is built from TRBV20-1 and TRBJ2-7; 7 bases are shared with TRBD1. The CDR3 is made up of 13 amino acids. The V and J ends lost 3 bases and 6 bases, in that order; junction bases with no gene match: 8. The germline V gene has CDR1 DFQATT and CDR2 SNEGSKA (reference sequence). The CDR3 loop reads CSASLRGLGEQYF. DNA of the CDR3: TGCAGTGCTAGTCTTAGGGGGCTGGGCGAGCAGTACTTC.

This clonotype occurred once. This chain connects TRBV20-1 to TRBJ2-7; D may be TRBD2 (5 bases). V was pared by 5 bases and J by 2 bases, with 7 bases between. The CDR3 is 11 residues long. Germline V lookup: CDR1 DFQATT, CDR2 SNEGSKA (reference sequence). CDR3: CSAAGTYEQYV. DNA of the CDR3: TGCAGTGCTGCCGGGACCTACGAGCAGTACGTC.

This sequence joins TRBV18 and TRBJ2-7, with D possibly TRBD1 on 5 matching bases. V lost 2 bases and J 0 bases, leaving 14 bases between the germline ends. This CDR3 has 16 amino acids. CDR1 KGHSH and CDR2 LQKENI come from the germline V gene. Here the CDR3 reads CASSPRAGSSSYEQYV. Here the CDR3 DNA reads TGTGCCAGCTCACCAAGGGCAGGGTCCAGCTCCTACGAGCAGTACGTC.

The chain recombines TRBV30 with TRBJ2-1; 9 positions match TRBD2. V dropped 2 bases and J dropped 4; count of bases not matched to a gene: 6. CDR1 is GTSNPN and CDR2 is SVGIG in the germline V gene (reference sequence). The CDR3 sequence is 15 residues long. CDR3 in amino acids: CAWSWASGMYNEQFF. Written as DNA, the CDR3 is TGTGCCTGGAGTTGGGCTAGCGGGATGTACAATGAGCAGTTCTTC.

The V gene is TRBV4-2, the J gene TRBJ1-1; no reliable D call. The CDR3 is 15 residues long. Between the trimmed V and J ends, which lost 0 bases and 1 base, there was a span of 9 bases. The germline V gene encodes CDR1 LGHNA and CDR2 YNFKEQ. The CDR3 spells CASSQESGQNTEAFF. The CDR3 DNA follows: TGTGCCAGCAGCCAAGAATCGGGTCAGAACACTGAAGCTTTCTTT.

This chain uses TRBV4-2 with TRBJ2-3; 10 nucleotides align to TRBD1. Germline V lookup: CDR1 LGHNA, CDR2 YNFKEQ. V lost 0 bases and J lost 2; bases outside the gene matches: 8. CDR3 size: 18 residues. The DNA of the CDR3 is TGTGCCAGCAGCCAAGAATCCCCGACAGGGGGCTTCACAGATACGCAGTATTTT. This translates into CASSQESPTGGFTDTQYF.

This clonotype occurred once. The V call is TRBV18, the J call TRBJ2-7; TRBD2 is a possible D gene (6 bases). In germline, CDR1 is KGHSH, CDR2 LQKENI. The CDR3 loop spans 14 amino acids. V shed 2 bases and J shed 4 bases, with 12 bases lying between them. CDR3 region: CASSPSEGRYEQYV. The CDR3 DNA reads as TGTGCCAGCTCACCATCGGAGGGACGGTACGAGCAGTACGTC.